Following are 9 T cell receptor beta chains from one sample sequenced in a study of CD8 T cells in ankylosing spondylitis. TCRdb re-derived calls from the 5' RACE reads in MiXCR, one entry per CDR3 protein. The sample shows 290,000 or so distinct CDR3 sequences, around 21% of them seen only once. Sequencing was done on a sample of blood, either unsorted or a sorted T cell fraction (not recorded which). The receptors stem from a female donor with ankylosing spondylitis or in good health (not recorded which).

The CDR3 region is CASSLSIGETQYF. In DNA, the CDR3 is TGTGCCAGCAGTTTATCGATCGGGGAGACCCAGTACTTC. This chain uses TRBV27 with TRBJ2-5; D uncertain. V lost 0 bases, J lost 5 bases, and 7 bases lay in between. Germline-derived CDR1 and CDR2 are MNHEY and SMNVEV (reference sequence). CDR3 length: 13 amino acids.

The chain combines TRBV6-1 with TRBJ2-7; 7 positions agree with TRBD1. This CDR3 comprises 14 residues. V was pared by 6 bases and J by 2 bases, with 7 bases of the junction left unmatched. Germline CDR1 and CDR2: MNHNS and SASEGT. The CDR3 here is CASRPGQPPYEQYF. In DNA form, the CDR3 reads TGTGCCAGCAGGCCGGGACAGCCTCCCTACGAGCAGTACTTC.

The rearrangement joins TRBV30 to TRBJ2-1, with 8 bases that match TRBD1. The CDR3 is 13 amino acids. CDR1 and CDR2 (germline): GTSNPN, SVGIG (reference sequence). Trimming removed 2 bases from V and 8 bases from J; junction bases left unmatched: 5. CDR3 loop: CAWSKDRGDEQFF. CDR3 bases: TGTGCCTGGAGTAAAGACAGGGGTGATGAGCAGTTCTTC.

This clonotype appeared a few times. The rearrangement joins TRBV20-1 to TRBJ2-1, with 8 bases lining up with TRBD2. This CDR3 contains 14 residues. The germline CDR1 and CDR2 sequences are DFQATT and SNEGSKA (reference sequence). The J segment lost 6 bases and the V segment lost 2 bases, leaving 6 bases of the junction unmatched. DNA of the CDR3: TGCAGTGCTAGAAAATTCAGCGGGAGCAATGAGCAGTTCTTC. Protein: CSARKFSGSNEQFF.

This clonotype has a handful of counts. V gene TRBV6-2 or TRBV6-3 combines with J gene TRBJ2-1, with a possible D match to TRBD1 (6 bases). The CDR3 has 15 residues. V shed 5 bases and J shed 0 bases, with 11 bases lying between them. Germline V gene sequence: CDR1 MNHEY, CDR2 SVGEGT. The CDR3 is CASSPTGISYNEQFF. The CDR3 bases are TGTGCCAGCAGTCCGACAGGTATCTCCTACAATGAGCAGTTCTTC.

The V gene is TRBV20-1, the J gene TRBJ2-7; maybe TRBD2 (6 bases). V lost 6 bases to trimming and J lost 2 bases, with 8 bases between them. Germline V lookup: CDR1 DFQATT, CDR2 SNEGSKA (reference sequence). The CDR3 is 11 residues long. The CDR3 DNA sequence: TGCAGTGCAGGCGGGACCTACGAGCAGTACTTC. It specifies CSAGGTYEQYF.

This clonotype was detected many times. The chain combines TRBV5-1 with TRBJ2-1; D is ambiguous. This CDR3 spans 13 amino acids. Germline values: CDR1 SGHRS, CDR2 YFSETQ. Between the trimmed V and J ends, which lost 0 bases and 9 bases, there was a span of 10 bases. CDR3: CASSLDRVGEQFF. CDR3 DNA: TGCGCCAGCAGCTTGGATAGGGTCGGTGAGCAGTTCTTC. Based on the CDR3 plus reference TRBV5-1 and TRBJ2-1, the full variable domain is KAGVTQTPRYLIKTRGQQVTLSCSPISGHRSVSWYQQTPGQGLQFLFEYFSETQRNKGNFPGRFSGRQFSNSRSEMNVSTLELGDSALYLCASSLDRVGEQFFGPGTRLTVL.

The CDR3 loop is CASSLRAINQPQHF. The CDR3 DNA follows: TGTGCCAGCAGCCTCCGGGCCATCAATCAGCCCCAGCATTTT. The chain joins TRBV12-3 or TRBV12-4 to TRBJ1-5, with no clear D. The CDR3 has 14 residues. V shed 6 bases and J shed 3 bases, with 12 bases lying between them.

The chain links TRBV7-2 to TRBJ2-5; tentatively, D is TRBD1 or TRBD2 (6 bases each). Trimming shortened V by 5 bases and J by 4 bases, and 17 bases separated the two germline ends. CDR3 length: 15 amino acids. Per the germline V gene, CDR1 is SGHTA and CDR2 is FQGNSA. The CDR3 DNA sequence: TGTGCCAGCAGCCCCCACGGGGGCGCGGGAGAGACCCAGTACTTC. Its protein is CASSPHGGAGETQYF.